This TCR beta chain appears in the sequencing data of a study of blood T cell repertoires in COVID-19. At the level of the study: COVID-19 samples from acute and convalescent phases originated in the United States, Italy and Spain. PBMCs, B-cell-depleted T cells, or T cells were the source of the cDNA or gDNA that made up the material.

Participant-given clinical history determined each cohort assignment. The CDR3 is 15 residues long. V lost 3 bases to trimming and J lost 7 bases; unmatched junction nucleotides: 5. Germline values: CDR1 LNHDA, CDR2 SQIVND (reference sequence). Original processing methods: Nucleated cell number was recorded as an estimate derived from reference gene primer amplification. Assay used: immunoSEQ multiplex PCR; TCRdb lists only in-frame clones, some missing. The V and J calls and clone size are taken from that table; D and trimming were inferred from the DNA. The sample lists some 160,000 clones; 85% were seen once.

This clonotype was obtained from a woman in her 40s who had recovered from COVID-19. The chain recombines TRBV19 with TRBJ2-1; 11 bases map to TRBD2. Specimen: PBMCs or T cells enriched from blood (not recorded which). CDR3 DNA sequence: TGTGCCAGTAGTATTCTAGCGGGAGGTTTAAATGAGCAGTTCTTC. Translation: CASSILAGGLNEQFF.